This is a list of T cell receptor beta chains from one sample in a study of control samples from healthy donors and cancer patients. Some clones are missing from TCRdb's copy, which holds only in-frame ones; the method was immunoSEQ multiplex PCR. The repertoire holds 150,000 or so clones, with around nine tenths as singletons. The sequenced sample consisted of blood. The receptors originated from a man aged 18 to 29 in good health. Both conserved end residues are part of each CDR3. The D gene is left open where the match is weak. Clone size appears in some rows only: once, few, many, or a class for an expanded clone.

D,V,J,size,CDR3,DNA
TRBD1,TRBV28,TRBJ1-4,NA,CASSYRGAEKLFF,TGTGCCAGCAGTTACAGGGGCGCAGAAAAACTGTTTTTT
NA,TRBV20-1,TRBJ1-1,NA,CSASFNTEAFF,TGCAGTGCTAGCTTCAACACTGAAGCTTTCTTT
TRBD2,TRBV19,TRBJ2-5,NA,CASSETHGGGQETQYF,TGTGCCAGTAGTGAGACCCACGGCGGGGGGCAAGAGACCCAGTACTTC
NA,TRBV2,TRBJ2-5,NA,CASSMSGEGSETQYF,TGTGCCAGCAGTATGTCAGGGGAGGGGAGCGAGACCCAGTACTTC
NA,TRBV12-3/TRBV12-4,TRBJ2-7,NA,CASSFGRGYEQYF,TGTGCCAGCAGTTTCGGACGGGGCTACGAGCAGTACTTC
NA,TRBV18,TRBJ2-7,NA,CASSPRRDTYEQYF,TGTGCCAGCTCACCGCGGAGGGACACCTACGAGCAGTACTTC
NA,TRBV7-8,TRBJ1-1,NA,CASSPGMNTEAFF,TGTGCCAGCAGCCCAGGGATGAACACTGAAGCTTTCTTT
NA,TRBV6-6,TRBJ1-4,few,CASSGQSGPEGELFF,TGTGCCAGCAGTGGACAGAGTGGGCCAGAGGGTGAACTGTTTTTT
NA,TRBV5-8,TRBJ2-7,once,CASSLVVQGSGTSPLEQYF,TGTGCCAGCAGCTTAGTAGTCCAGGGTTCGGGGACTTCCCCTCTTGAGCAGTACTTC
NA,TRBV7-9,TRBJ2-5,NA,CASILGAASQETQYF,TGTGCCAGCATCCTGGGGGCAGCATCGCAAGAGACCCAGTACTTC
TRBD1,TRBV6-4,TRBJ2-1,NA,CASSPGQGMPPRTYNEQFF,TGTGCCAGCAGCCCGGGACAGGGTATGCCCCCCCGAACCTACAATGAGCAGTTCTTC
NA,TRBV28,TRBJ2-7,NA,CASSSLPAYEQYF,TGTGCCAGCAGTTCCTTACCTGCCTACGAGCAGTACTTC
TRBD1,TRBV11-2,TRBJ2-5,NA,CASSFGQGPSQETQYF,TGTGCCAGCAGCTTCGGACAGGGACCCTCCCAAGAGACCCAGTACTTC
NA,TRBV19,TRBJ1-5,NA,CASSTQGINQPQHF,TGTGCCAGTAGTACGCAGGGAATCAATCAGCCCCAGCATTTT
NA,TRBV19,TRBJ1-5,few,CASSIGANQPQHF,TGTGCCAGTAGTATCGGGGCCAATCAGCCCCAGCATTTT
NA,TRBV4-1,TRBJ1-2,NA,CASSRQGDYGYTF,TGCGCCAGCAGCCGCCAGGGAGACTATGGCTACACCTTC
NA,TRBV19,TRBJ1-1,NA,CASSPSWGAHTEAFF,TGTGCCAGTAGTCCCTCTTGGGGGGCGCACACTGAAGCTTTCTTT
NA,TRBV5-4,TRBJ1-1,once,CASSQQGWNTEAFF,TGTGCCAGCAGCCAACAGGGTTGGAACACTGAAGCTTTCTTT
NA,TRBV30,TRBJ1-1,NA,CAWRAAGNTEAFF,TGTGCCTGGAGGGCAGCGGGGAACACTGAAGCTTTCTTT
NA,TRBV5-4,TRBJ2-5,NA,CASSPSGGRIETQYF,TGTGCCAGCAGCCCTTCCGGGGGGCGCATTGAGACCCAGTACTTC
TRBD2,TRBV4-2,TRBJ2-5,NA,CASSQDGSGGQETQYF,TGTGCCAGCAGCCAAGATGGGTCGGGGGGACAAGAGACCCAGTACTTC
TRBD1,TRBV28,TRBJ2-7,NA,CASRGQGAYEQYF,TGTGCCAGCAGGGGACAGGGGGCCTACGAGCAGTACTTC
TRBD1,TRBV7-9,TRBJ1-1,NA,CASSLGRTGNTEAFF,TGTGCCAGCAGCTTAGGCCGGACAGGGAACACTGAAGCTTTCTTT
NA,TRBV5-1,TRBJ1-4,many,CASSLAAATNEKLFF,TGCGCCAGCAGCTTGGCGGCGGCAACTAATGAAAAACTGTTTTTT
TRBD1,TRBV4-3,TRBJ2-5,NA,CASSQVRGETQYF,TGCGCCAGCAGCCAAGTCAGGGGGGAGACCCAGTACTTC
NA,TRBV2,TRBJ2-7,NA,CASSLQRYEQYF,TGTGCCAGCAGTTTACAGCGCTACGAGCAGTACTTC